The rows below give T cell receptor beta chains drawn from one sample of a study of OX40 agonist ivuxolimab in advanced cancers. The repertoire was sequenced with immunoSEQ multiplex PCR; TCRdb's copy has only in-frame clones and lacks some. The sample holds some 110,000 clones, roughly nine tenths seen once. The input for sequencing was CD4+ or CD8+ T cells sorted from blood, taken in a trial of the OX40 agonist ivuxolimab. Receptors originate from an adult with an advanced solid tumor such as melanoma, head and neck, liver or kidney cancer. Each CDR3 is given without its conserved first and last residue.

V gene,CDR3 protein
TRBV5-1,ASSPTPQVTDTQY
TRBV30,AWSVKGTDTQY
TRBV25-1,ASSDGRGGLKLF
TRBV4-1,ASRWTGPNSPLH
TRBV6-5,ASSPDLDQPQH
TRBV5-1,ASSLGGQTRGTEAF
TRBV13,ASSPRASVEQF
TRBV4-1,ASSQDGRNQY
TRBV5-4,ASSSGGNANTGELF
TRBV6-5,ASSYDGAKTYEQY
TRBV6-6,ASSSGGTEAF
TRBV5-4,ASTSGGMSEAF
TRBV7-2,ASSPTPGLILKRYNEQF
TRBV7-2,ASTRQGVNTGELF
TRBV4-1,ASSQDPSGGFYEQY
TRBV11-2,ASSFLDRGGEAF
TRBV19,ASRSSGANVLT
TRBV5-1,ASSLGVGRTNTEAF
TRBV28,ASSSTTYGYT
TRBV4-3,ASSHGLVGNEQF
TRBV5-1,ASSSYGQGSGGYT
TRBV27,ASAPYEQY
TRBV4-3,ASSQGLSSEQY
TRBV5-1,ASSPGGIQETQY
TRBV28,ASRKQGQETQY
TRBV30,AWSEDSNYGYT
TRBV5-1,ASSLRGLDEKLF
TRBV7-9,ASPRDWGPDSYNEQF
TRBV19,ASIPAGSTNTEAF
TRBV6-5,ASSIQENQPQH
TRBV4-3,ASRRSREINSPLH
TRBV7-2,ASSLPGGATNEQF
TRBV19,ASTTGGSNQPQH
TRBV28,ASSRWGNEQF
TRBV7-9,ASSSGGSSYEQY
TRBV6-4,ASSPLMTGLVGGYT
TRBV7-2,ASSPPPSGDEQY
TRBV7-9,ASSLGALNSPLH
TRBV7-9,ASSLARVGVSEQF
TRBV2,ASRKDTQY
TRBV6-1,ASSETGTASYEQY
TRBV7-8,ASSLVGARGNTIY
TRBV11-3,ASSLTGGGTEAF
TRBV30,AWDTANYGYT
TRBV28,ASSLVGAETQY
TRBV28,ASKTEGRRYEQY
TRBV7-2,ASSLGSMGGYT
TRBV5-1,ASTANSGGTDTQY
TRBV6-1,ASSGPRDTQY
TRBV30,AWSYGQGKLRSGNTIY
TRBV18,ASSPTPGQGTDTQY